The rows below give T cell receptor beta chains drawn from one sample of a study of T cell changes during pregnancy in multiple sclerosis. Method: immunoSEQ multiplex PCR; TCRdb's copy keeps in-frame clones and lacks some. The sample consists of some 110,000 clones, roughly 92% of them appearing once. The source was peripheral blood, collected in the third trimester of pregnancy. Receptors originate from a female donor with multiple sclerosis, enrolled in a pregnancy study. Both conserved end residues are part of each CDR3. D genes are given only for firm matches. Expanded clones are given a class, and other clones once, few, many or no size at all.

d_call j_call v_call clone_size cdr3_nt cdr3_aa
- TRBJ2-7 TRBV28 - TGTGCCAGTAGCGGAACCTACTACGAGCAGTACTTC CASSGTYYEQYF
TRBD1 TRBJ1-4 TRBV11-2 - TGTGCCAGCAGCCACAGGGGGCAAAAGGAAAAACTGTTTTTT CASSHRGQKEKLFF
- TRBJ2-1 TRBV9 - TGTGCCAGCAGCGTAGCCCCAGGGGCAAGCGATGAGCAGTTCTTC CASSVAPGASDEQFF
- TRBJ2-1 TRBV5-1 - TGCGCCAGCACCCCCCTAGGGGGGGAATTGGCTGAGCAGTTCTTC CASTPLGGELAEQFF
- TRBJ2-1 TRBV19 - TGTGCCAGTAGTGGTGCAGACTCCGCACACTACAATGAGCAGTTCTTC CASSGADSAHYNEQFF
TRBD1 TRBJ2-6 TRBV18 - TGTGCCAGCTCACCGACAGGGTCTGGGGCCAACGTCCTGACTTTC CASSPTGSGANVLTF
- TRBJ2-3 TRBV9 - TGTGCCAGCAGCGTACGAGCGAACTATGGAACTAGCACAGATACGCAGTATTTT CASSVRANYGTSTDTQYF
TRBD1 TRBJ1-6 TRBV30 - TGTGCCTGGAGTGCAGGACAGGGGGCAAGAGGGCTCTATAATTCACCCCTCCACTTT CAWSAGQGARGLYNSPLHF
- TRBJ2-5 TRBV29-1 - TGCAGCGTTGATAGGTCAGGCCAAGAGACCCAGTACTTC CSVDRSGQETQYF
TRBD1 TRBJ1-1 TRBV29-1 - TGCAGCGCTCAACGGACAGGAAGGGATAGAGGCACTGAAGCTTTCTTT CSAQRTGRDRGTEAFF
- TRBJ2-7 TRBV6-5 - TGTGCCAGCAGTACTGTCCTCTCCTACGAGCAGTACTTC CASSTVLSYEQYF
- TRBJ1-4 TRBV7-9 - TGTGCCAGCGGGAATGGAGGTGAAAAACTGTTTTTT CASGNGGEKLFF
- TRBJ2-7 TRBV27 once TGTGCCAGCAGTTCCTCCGGGGGTACGGTAACCTACGAGCAGTACTTC CASSSSGGTVTYEQYF
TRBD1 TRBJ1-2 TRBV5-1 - TGCGCCAGCAGCTTAACAGGGACAGGGAACTATGGCTACACCTTC CASSLTGTGNYGYTF
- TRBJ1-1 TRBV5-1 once TGCGCCAGCAGCTCGGGGCGGACAGCGAACACTGAAGCTTTCTTT CASSSGRTANTEAFF
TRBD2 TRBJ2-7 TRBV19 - TGTGCCAGTAGTACCTTAGCGGGAGTCCCGTACGAGCAGTACTTC CASSTLAGVPYEQYF
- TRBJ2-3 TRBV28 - TGTGCCAGCATTCCAGGGTATGGCACAGATACGCAGTATTTT CASIPGYGTDTQYF
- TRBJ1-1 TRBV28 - TGTGCCAGCAGTTTTAAAGGGGCAACTGAAGCTTTCTTT CASSFKGATEAFF
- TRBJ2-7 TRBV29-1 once TGCAGCGTCGCTTTTCGGTTAAGCTCCTACGAGCAGTACTTC CSVAFRLSSYEQYF
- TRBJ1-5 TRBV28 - TGTGCCAGCAGTAACCCCCGACAGATTTATAGCAATCAGCCCCAGCATTTT CASSNPRQIYSNQPQHF
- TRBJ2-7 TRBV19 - TGTGCCAGTAGTAGTACGGGCTACGAGCAGTACTTC CASSSTGYEQYF
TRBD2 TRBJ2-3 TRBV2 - TGTGCCAGCAGTGAAGATCTGGGACTAGCTGTGACAGATACGCAGTATTTT CASSEDLGLAVTDTQYF
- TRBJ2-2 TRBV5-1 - TGCGCCAGCAGCTTTTCTGCGGGGTCGAGCACCGGGGAGCTGTTTTTT CASSFSAGSSTGELFF
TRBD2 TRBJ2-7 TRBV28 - TGTGCCAGCAGTGATCTAGCGGGTGTGTTCCTAAGCTCCTACGAGCAGTACTTC CASSDLAGVFLSSYEQYF
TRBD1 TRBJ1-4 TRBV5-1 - TGCGCCAGCAGCTCTTCCGGGACAGGGAGGGATGAAAAACTGTTTTTT CASSSSGTGRDEKLFF
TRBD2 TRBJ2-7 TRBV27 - TGTGCCAGCAGTTTAATGGGCGGGAGAGATCGCGAGCAGTACTTC CASSLMGGRDREQYF
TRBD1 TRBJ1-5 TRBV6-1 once TGTGCCAGCAGTGAGCGGAGGACAGGACATCAGCCCCAGCATTTT CASSERRTGHQPQHF
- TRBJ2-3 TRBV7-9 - TGTGCCAGCAGCCTTAGGAGGTTAGGAACTACAGATACGCAGTATTTT CASSLRRLGTTDTQYF
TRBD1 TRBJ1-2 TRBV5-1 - TGCGCCAGCAGCTTGAGGGTGTCCAGACAGGGGGCGCAAAGGTATGGCTACACCTTC CASSLRVSRQGAQRYGYTF
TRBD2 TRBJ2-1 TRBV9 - TGTGCCAGCAGCGAAGATAGCGGGGTCTCCTACAATGAGCAGTTCTTC CASSEDSGVSYNEQFF
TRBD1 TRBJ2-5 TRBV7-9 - TGTGCCAGCAGACCCGGGACAGGGGCCGAGACCCAGTACTTC CASRPGTGAETQYF
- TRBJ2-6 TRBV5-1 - TGCGCCAGCTCTGACTATGGGGCCAACGTCCTGACTTTC CASSDYGANVLTF
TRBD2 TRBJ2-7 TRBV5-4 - TGTGCCAGCAGCTCCCACAATCTAGCGGGAGGAGGCGAGCAGTACTTC CASSSHNLAGGGEQYF
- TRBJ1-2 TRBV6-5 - TGTGCCAGCAGTCGTCAGGGGAATGGCTACACCTTC CASSRQGNGYTF
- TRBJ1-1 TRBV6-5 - TGTGCCAGCAGTTACTCGAGAAACACTGAAGCTTTCTTT CASSYSRNTEAFF